This T cell receptor beta chain stems from a study of T cell clusters in autoimmune cytopenias. Study-level results: No experiment has yet validated the function of the T cell clusters defined in silico. A dominant lymphoma-associated repertoire apparently masked the cluster-lack signature in secondary cytopenia versus chronic lymphocytic leukemia. Primary autoimmune cytopenia patients seemingly lacked the physiological T cell clusters found in healthy donors.

TRB was amplified by touch-down multiplex PCR, primer pools A and B combined. TCRdb reanalyzed the multiplex PCR reads, giving one entry per CDR3 protein sequence and no DNA. This table holds around 1,900 distinct CDR3 sequences. The CDR3 spans 14 residues. Germline V gene data show CDR1 as SGHDT and CDR2 as YYEEEE. In terms of frequency, this clonotype is medium-sized. Its antigen remains unidentified. TRB amplification used around 0.25 ug of peripheral blood genomic DNA. The chain links TRBV5-6 to TRBJ2-1; the D call from TCRdb, TRBD1, cannot be confirmed without DNA. Sequenced material: peripheral blood. The receptor's source is a human donor with an autoimmune cytopenia or autoimmune hepatitis (not recorded which). The CDR3 spells CASSWVGSGDEQFF.